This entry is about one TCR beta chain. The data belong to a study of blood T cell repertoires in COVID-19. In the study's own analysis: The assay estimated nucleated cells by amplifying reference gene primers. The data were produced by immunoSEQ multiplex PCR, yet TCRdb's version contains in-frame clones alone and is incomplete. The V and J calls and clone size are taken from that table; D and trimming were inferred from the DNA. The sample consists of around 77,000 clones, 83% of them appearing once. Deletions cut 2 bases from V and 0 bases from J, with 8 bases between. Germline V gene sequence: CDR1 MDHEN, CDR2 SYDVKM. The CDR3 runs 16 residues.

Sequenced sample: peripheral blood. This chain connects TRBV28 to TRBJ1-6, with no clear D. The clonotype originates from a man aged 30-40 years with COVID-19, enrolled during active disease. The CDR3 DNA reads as TGTGCCAGCAGTTTACTTGGCAGCTCCTATAATTCACCCCTCCACTTT. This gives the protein CASSLLGSSYNSPLHF.